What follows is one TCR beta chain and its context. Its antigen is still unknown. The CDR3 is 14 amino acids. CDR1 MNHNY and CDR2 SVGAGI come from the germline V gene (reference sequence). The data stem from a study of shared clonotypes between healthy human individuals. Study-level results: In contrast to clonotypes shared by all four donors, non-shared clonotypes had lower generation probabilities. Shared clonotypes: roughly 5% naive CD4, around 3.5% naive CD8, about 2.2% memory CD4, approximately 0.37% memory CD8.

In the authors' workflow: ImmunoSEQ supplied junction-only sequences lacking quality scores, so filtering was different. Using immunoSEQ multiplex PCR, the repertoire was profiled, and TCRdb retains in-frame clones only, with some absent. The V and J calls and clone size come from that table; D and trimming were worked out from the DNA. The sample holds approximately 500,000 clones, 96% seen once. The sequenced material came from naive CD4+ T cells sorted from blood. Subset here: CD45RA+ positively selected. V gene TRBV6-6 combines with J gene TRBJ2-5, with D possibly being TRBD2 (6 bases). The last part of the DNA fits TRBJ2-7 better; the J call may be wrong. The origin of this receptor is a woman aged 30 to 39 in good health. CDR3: CASSYSRDFYEQYF. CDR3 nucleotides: TGTGCCAGCAGTTACTCCCGGGACTTTTACGAGCAGTACTTC.